The rows below give T cell receptor beta chains drawn from one sample of a study of T-cell reconstitution after alpha-beta-depleted transplantation in children. TCRdb fed the PCR reads into MiXCR, producing one record per CDR3 protein. Of about 640,000 distinct CDR3 sequences listed, approximately 15% are singletons. Material: PBMCs from the stem cell graft donor, obtained from the stem cell graft. Receptors originate from a human donor who donated a stem cell graft to a child with acute myeloid leukemia. The CDR3 runs from the conserved cysteine through the conserved F or W. A D gene is named only where the DNA matches it firmly. Only some rows state a clone size, as once, few, many or a class for expanded clones.

cdr3_nt | cdr3_aa | v_call | clone_size | d_call | j_call
TGCAGTGCTAAGAAGGAGAGCTCCTACAATGAGCAGTTCTTC | CSAKKESSYNEQFF | TRBV20-1 | NA | NA | TRBJ2-1
TGTGCCAGCAGTGGGGGTCGGCTTTCCTACAATGAGCAGTTCTTC | CASSGGRLSYNEQFF | TRBV28 | NA | NA | TRBJ2-1
TGTGCCACCAGTGGTTTAGGTGGGACAGGGGATAATGATGAGCAGTTCTTC | CATSGLGGTGDNDEQFF | TRBV24-1 | NA | TRBD1 | TRBJ2-1
TGTGCCAGCAAGGCGGGGGGCGAGTACAATGAGCAGTTCTTC | CASKAGGEYNEQFF | TRBV27 | few | TRBD2 | TRBJ2-1
TGTGCCAGCAGCTTGGGCGGGTCAAAGACCCAGTACTTC | CASSLGGSKTQYF | TRBV7-3 | few | NA | TRBJ2-5
TGCAGTGCTAGGAGTCGGGGAAGGGCCAAAAACATTCAGTACTTC | CSARSRGRAKNIQYF | TRBV20-1 | many | NA | TRBJ2-4
TGTGCCAGCAGCCCCCGGACTAGCGGGGGGGCACTCGACGAGCAGTACTTC | CASSPRTSGGALDEQYF | TRBV6-2/TRBV6-3 | NA | TRBD2 | TRBJ2-7
TGTGCCATCAGAGGTCAGGGGCTATCCACCGGGGAGCTGTTTTTT | CAIRGQGLSTGELFF | TRBV10-3 | NA | NA | TRBJ2-2
TGTGCCAGCAGCGAGGGCCGTTTTAATCAGCCCCAGCATTTT | CASSEGRFNQPQHF | TRBV6-1 | many | NA | TRBJ1-5
TGCGCCAGCAGCCACGACAGGGCCTATGGCTACACCTTC | CASSHDRAYGYTF | TRBV4-3 | many | TRBD1 | TRBJ1-2
TGCAGCGTCGCCCAAAAGGGCTATGGCTACACCTTC | CSVAQKGYGYTF | TRBV29-1 | many | NA | TRBJ1-2
TGCGCCAGCAGTAGCGGGGGTGCCGACGAGCAGTACTTC | CASSSGGADEQYF | TRBV5-1 | NA | TRBD2 | TRBJ2-7
TGCAGTGCTAGGAGACAGTTAAACACTGAAGCTTTCTTT | CSARRQLNTEAFF | TRBV20-1 | many | NA | TRBJ1-1
TGCAGTGCTCCCAGCGGGGGAACAGGGGGAGCGACCCAGTACTTC | CSAPSGGTGGATQYF | TRBV20-1 | NA | NA | TRBJ2-5
TGTGCCAGCAGCGTACGAAGTAGCGGGGACGGCACAGATACGCAGTATTTT | CASSVRSSGDGTDTQYF | TRBV9 | NA | TRBD2 | TRBJ2-3
TGTGCCAGCTCATGGGCAGTAGAAGATACGCAGTATTTT | CASSWAVEDTQYF | TRBV12-3/TRBV12-4 | NA | NA | TRBJ2-3
TGTGCCAGCAGCTCGATACAGGGAGGTGAGCAGTTCTTC | CASSSIQGGEQFF | TRBV7-2 | many | NA | TRBJ2-1
TGTGCCAGCAGTCGACAGGGGGCAAGTGAAAAACTGTTTTTT | CASSRQGASEKLFF | TRBV12-3/TRBV12-4 | few | TRBD1 | TRBJ1-4
TGTGCCAGCAGCTTGGTTCCCAGCTCCGGCGGGCAGCCCCAGCATTTT | CASSLVPSSGGQPQHF | TRBV5-5 | many | NA | TRBJ1-5
TGCAGTGCTAGACTTCGAGGGACTATACGTAACACCGGGGAGCTGTTTTTT | CSARLRGTIRNTGELFF | TRBV20-1 | few | TRBD2 | TRBJ2-2
TGCAGTGCTTATGCAGGAGGGGTAGAGACCCAGTACTTC | CSAYAGGVETQYF | TRBV20-1 | few | NA | TRBJ2-5
TGTGCCAGCAGCTCCGGACAGATGACCCTCAATCAGCCCCAGCATTTT | CASSSGQMTLNQPQHF | TRBV7-8 | NA | NA | TRBJ1-5
TGTGCCAGCCGGGGACTAGCGGTGATCAATGAGCAGTTCTTC | CASRGLAVINEQFF | TRBV12-3/TRBV12-4 | once | TRBD2 | TRBJ2-1
TGTGCCAGCAGCGTAGGACTAGCGGTTACCGGGGAGCTGTTTTTT | CASSVGLAVTGELFF | TRBV9 | NA | TRBD2 | TRBJ2-2
TGCAGTGCTAGAGTGACGGGAATGAACACTGAAGCTTTCTTT | CSARVTGMNTEAFF | TRBV20-1 | many | NA | TRBJ1-1
TGTGCCAGCACCCTACCAGGAGGAGAGACCCAGTACTTC | CASTLPGGETQYF | TRBV6-1 | many | NA | TRBJ2-5
TGTGCCACCGGGACAGACGCGAACACCGGGGAGCTGTTTTTT | CATGTDANTGELFF | TRBV24-1 | few | TRBD1 | TRBJ2-2
TGCGCCAGCAGCGGGGGACAGAGCTCCTACAATGAGCAGTTCTTC | CASSGGQSSYNEQFF | TRBV5-1 | many | TRBD1 | TRBJ2-1
TGTGCCAGCAGCTTAGGGGGCCGGGGGCAAATCAAAAACATTCAGTACTTC | CASSLGGRGQIKNIQYF | TRBV7-2 | few | NA | TRBJ2-4
TGCGCCAGCTGCCGGGTAGCGGGGGCCATTTACAATGAGCAGTTCTTC | CASCRVAGAIYNEQFF | TRBV4-3 | many | TRBD2 | TRBJ2-1
TGTGCCAGCTCACGGTCCGGGACACCGGGGAGCACAGATACGCAGTATTTT | CASSRSGTPGSTDTQYF | TRBV18 | NA | NA | TRBJ2-3
TGTGCCAGCAGCGCGGGACTAGCGTGGGAGACCCAGTACTTC | CASSAGLAWETQYF | TRBV7-3 | many | TRBD2 | TRBJ2-5
TGCAGTGCTAGCTACTCCGGACAGGGATGGGCACCCCTCCACTTT | CSASYSGQGWAPLHF | TRBV20-1 | many | TRBD1 | TRBJ1-6
TGTGCCAGCACCCTGACCGGGACAGCGGTACCTGGCTACACCTTC | CASTLTGTAVPGYTF | TRBV7-2 | many | TRBD1 | TRBJ1-2
TGCAGCGTTAATTTCGTCGGGGGAACAGATACGCAGTATTTT | CSVNFVGGTDTQYF | TRBV29-1 | many | NA | TRBJ2-3